These T cell receptor beta chains were read from a single sample in a study of blood T cells in healthy people across ages. TCRdb redid the calling of the 5' RACE reads with MiXCR, one entry per CDR3 protein. The repertoire holds roughly 800,000 distinct CDR3 sequences, with about a quarter as singletons. The same data also contributed to another study, on T cells of mothers and their children.

The sequencing input was blood. The receptors were gathered from a boy younger than 18 in good health. The CDR3 runs from the conserved cysteine through the conserved F or W. Each record gives: D gene, V gene, clone size, J gene, CDR3 DNA, CDR3 protein. D genes are given only for firm matches. Where a row states a size, it is once, few, many or the class of an expanded clone; other rows omit it.

>NA|TRBV7-9|NA|TRBJ1-2
TGTGCCAGCAGCAGTCGACCGGGGATGGACTATGGCAACACCTTC
CASSSRPGMDYGNTF
>NA|TRBV12-3/TRBV12-4|NA|TRBJ2-5
TGTGCCAGCACCTCAGGTCGACAGGCGTTAGAAGAGACCCAGTACTTC
CASTSGRQALEETQYF
>TRBD1|TRBV27|NA|TRBJ1-2
TGTGCCAGCAGCAACCAGGGGGCTAAGGGCTACACCTTC
CASSNQGAKGYTF
>NA|TRBV9|NA|TRBJ2-7
TGTGCCAGCAGCGGAGACTGGGACTACGAGCAGTACTTC
CASSGDWDYEQYF
>TRBD2|TRBV11-2|NA|TRBJ2-7
TGTGCCAGCAGCTTAATATTGGCCGGGACTAGCGGGGGGAGGAGGGGCTACGAGCAGTACTTC
CASSLILAGTSGGRRGYEQYF
>NA|TRBV30|NA|TRBJ2-3
TGTGCCTGGAGGGAAACCGGCGGCACAGATACGCAGTATTTT
CAWRETGGTDTQYF
>NA|TRBV7-3|NA|TRBJ2-5
TGTGCCAGCAGCTTAAACGGGCTACTCCAAGAGACCCAGTACTTC
CASSLNGLLQETQYF
>TRBD2|TRBV7-2|NA|TRBJ2-5
TGTGCCAGCACTGGACTAGCGGTTCAAGAGACCCAGTACTTC
CASTGLAVQETQYF
>TRBD1|TRBV6-6|NA|TRBJ2-1
TGTGCCAGCAGTTACTCCGGGACAGACAATGAGCAGTTCTTC
CASSYSGTDNEQFF
>NA|TRBV20-1|NA|TRBJ2-5
TGCAGTGCTAGACATCCCGGGACGGGAAAAGAGACCCAGTACTTC
CSARHPGTGKETQYF
>NA|TRBV29-1|NA|TRBJ1-1
TGCAGCGTTGGGGACGGAGGCCTTGAAGCTTTCTTT
CSVGDGGLEAFF
>TRBD1|TRBV29-1|few|TRBJ2-2
TGCAGCGTTGGACCGGGACAGGTCCCTCCGGGGGAGCTGTTTTTT
CSVGPGQVPPGELFF
>NA|TRBV29-1|NA|TRBJ2-7
TGCAGCGTTATCGTCAGAACCTACGAGCAGTACTTC
CSVIVRTYEQYF
>NA|TRBV7-2|NA|TRBJ2-7
TGTGCCAGCAGCCGCGATCAAGCCTCCTACGAGCAGTACTTC
CASSRDQASYEQYF
>NA|TRBV5-1|once|TRBJ2-7
TGCGCCAGCAAGCTCGGATCCTCCTACGAGCAGTACTTC
CASKLGSSYEQYF
>NA|TRBV3-1|few|TRBJ2-7
TGTGCCAGCAGCCCCGAACATACAGGGTACTACGAGCAGTACTTC
CASSPEHTGYYEQYF
>NA|TRBV5-1|few|TRBJ2-3
TGCGCCAGCAGCTTGGGGAGTAGCGGCACAGATACGCAGTATTTT
CASSLGSSGTDTQYF
>TRBD1|TRBV5-1|NA|TRBJ1-6
TGCGCCAGCAGCCCGGACCGGGACAGCTCCTATAATTCACCCCTCCACTTT
CASSPDRDSSYNSPLHF
>NA|TRBV29-1|few|TRBJ2-1
TGCAGCGTCCTTTATAGCGGCAACTCCTACAATGAGCAGTTCTTC
CSVLYSGNSYNEQFF
>NA|TRBV5-1|few|TRBJ2-1
TGCGCCAGCAGCTTGTGGACCTCCTGGGGGAGTGAGCAGTTCTTC
CASSLWTSWGSEQFF
>NA|TRBV28|NA|TRBJ2-5
TGTGCCAGCAATTTAGAACAAACCCAGTACTTC
CASNLEQTQYF
>TRBD2|TRBV7-9|few|TRBJ2-7
TGTGCCAGCAGCAGGACCCTAGCGGGTGTTTACGAGCAGTACTTC
CASSRTLAGVYEQYF
>NA|TRBV7-9|few|TRBJ2-3
TGTGCCAGCAGCTTAGCGGACAGACACACAGATACGCAGTATTTT
CASSLADRHTDTQYF
>TRBD1|TRBV7-9|NA|TRBJ1-1
TGTGCCAGCAGATTCCTGGACAGGGGGTTTGACGCTGAAGCTTTCTTT
CASRFLDRGFDAEAFF
>NA|TRBV29-1|NA|TRBJ1-1
TGCAGCGTTGAAGAGTCAGGGATGAACACTGAAGCTTTCTTT
CSVEESGMNTEAFF
>NA|TRBV20-1|NA|TRBJ2-5
TGCAGTGCTACCAAAACAGAAGAGACCCAGTACTTC
CSATKTEETQYF
>NA|TRBV2|NA|TRBJ1-4
TGTGCCACCTCAGGGTGGGATGAAAAACTGTTTTTT
CATSGWDEKLFF
>TRBD2|TRBV6-2/TRBV6-3|NA|TRBJ2-7
TGTGCCAGCAGTTACTTTGGACTAGCGGGGGCCTCCTACGAGCAGTACTTC
CASSYFGLAGASYEQYF
>NA|TRBV19|NA|TRBJ1-1
TGTGCCAGTAGTATGGGGATGTTGACTGAAGCTTTCTTT
CASSMGMLTEAFF
>NA|TRBV15|few|TRBJ2-7
TGTGCCACCAGCAGAGCTTCAGGGCCCTACGAGCAGTACTTC
CATSRASGPYEQYF
>NA|TRBV7-2|NA|TRBJ2-1
TGTGCCAGCAGCAAGGGAACTAACAATGAGCAGCTCTTC
CASSKGTNNEQLF
>TRBD1|TRBV20-1|NA|TRBJ2-3
TGCAGTGCAGACAGGACAGGGACAACAGATACGCAGTATTTT
CSADRTGTTDTQYF
>NA|TRBV5-4|NA|TRBJ2-5
TGTGCCAGCAGCCTGGTACGAGGGGCGCGAGGGGAGACCCAGTACTTC
CASSLVRGARGETQYF